Below are 18 T cell receptor beta chains sequenced from a single sample in a study of T-cell memory formation after mild COVID-19. From the 5' RACE reads, TCRdb called clonotypes with MiXCR, one entry per CDR3 protein. The table records hundreds of thousands of distinct CDR3 sequences, approximately 19% of them present only once. The sample taken for sequencing was PBMCs or a T cell subset sorted from them (not recorded which). The receptors come from a man younger than 30 who had mild COVID-19 (a few samples of this study predate the infection). Cell type and time point are not known.

The V call is TRBV7-2, the J call TRBJ2-1, with D possibly matching TRBD2 (6 bases). The CDR3 loop spans 14 amino acids. Trimming left V 6 bases short and J 10 bases short, with 19 bases between. CDR1 and CDR2 (germline): SGHTA, FQGNSA. CDR3 nucleotide sequence: TGTGCCAGCAGTTTCGGAGGGCCCGGCGGCGAGCAGTTCTTC. Translating it yields CASSFGGPGGEQFF.

This chain connects TRBV24-1 to TRBJ2-1; TRBD2 matches at 7 bases. Germline V gene lookup returns CDR1 KGHDR and CDR2 SFDVKD. The V and J ends lost 3 bases and 0 bases, in that order; junction bases with no gene match: 7. The CDR3 has 17 residues. CDR3 in amino acids: CATSDNRAGSSYNEQFF. The CDR3 DNA sequence: TGTGCCACCAGTGATAACCGAGCGGGGAGCTCCTACAATGAGCAGTTCTTC.

This clonotype was seen only a few times. The J gene is TRBJ2-5, the V gene TRBV7-3; possibly TRBD1 or TRBD2 for D (5 bases each). The V end was cut by 5 bases, the J end by 0 bases, with 10 bases between. CDR1 is SGHTA, CDR2 FQGTGA, per germline. The CDR3 spans 14 residues. The CDR3 here is CASSQGPNQETQYF. The CDR3 DNA sequence: TGTGCCAGCAGCCAGGGACCGAACCAAGAGACCCAGTACTTC.

The V call is TRBV6-6, the J call TRBJ2-5, with a tentative D call TRBD1 (7 bases). The CDR3 runs 14 residues. The V end lost 5 bases, the J end lost 7 bases, and 17 bases lay between the germline ends. The germline gives CDR1 MNHNY, CDR2 SVGAGI (reference sequence). The CDR3, as DNA: TGTGCCAGCAGTGACTACAGGGGAGGTGGGACCCAGTACTTC. This sequence encodes CASSDYRGGGTQYF.

The chain carries TRBV24-1 and TRBJ2-5; the match to TRBD1 covers 10 bases. There are 15 residues in the CDR3. Trimming cost V 4 bases and J 5 bases; bases outside gene matches: 6. The germline V gene has CDR1 KGHDR and CDR2 SFDVKD. The CDR3 nucleotides are TGTGCCACCAGTGAGCCGGGACAGGGGCTGGAGACCCAGTACTTC. Translating gives CATSEPGQGLETQYF.

This chain uses TRBV4-3 with TRBJ2-3; TRBD2 aligns across 12 bases. The CDR3 is made up of 19 amino acids. V shed 1 base and J 0 bases; nucleotides not matched to a gene: 8. CDR1 and CDR2 (germline): LGHNA, YSLEER. The CDR3 DNA follows: TGCGCCAGCAGCCAAGGCGGACTAGCGGGACGGGGGAGCACAGATACGCAGTATTTT. This sequence encodes CASSQGGLAGRGSTDTQYF.

This clonotype was counted between two and nine times. The rearrangement joins TRBV7-8 to TRBJ1-1, with TRBD1 matching over 12 bases. The J segment lost 6 bases and the V segment lost 4 bases, leaving 3 bases of the junction unmatched. This CDR3 has 14 amino acids. The germline CDR1 and CDR2 sequences are SGHVS and FQNEAQ. CDR3 in amino acids: CASSSWDRGPEAFF. As DNA, the CDR3 is TGTGCCAGCAGCTCTTGGGACAGGGGGCCTGAAGCTTTCTTT.

This sequence joins TRBV7-2 and TRBJ1-2; 11 bases line up with TRBD1. V shed 4 bases, J shed 7 bases, and the junction held 5 bases outside the gene matches. The germline V gene has CDR1 SGHTA and CDR2 FQGNSA. CDR3 length equals 14 residues. The CDR3 loop reads CASSSGQGDRGYTF. The CDR3 DNA is TGTGCCAGCAGCTCGGGACAGGGGGATCGTGGCTACACCTTC.

The rearrangement uses TRBV19 and TRBJ1-1; 9 bases map to TRBD1. Germline trimming cut 8 bases from V and 9 bases from J; bases unmatched to any gene: 10. The CDR3 loop spans 13 amino acids. Germline CDR1 LNHDA, CDR2 SQIVND (reference sequence). The CDR3 nucleotides read TGTGCCAGTCGTCCCGGGACAGGGAATCAAGCTTTCTTT. Translation gives CASRPGTGNQAFF. Together with reference TRBV19 and TRBJ1-1, the CDR3 gives the full variable domain: DGGITQSPKYLFRKEGQNVTLSCEQNLNHDAMYWYRQDPGQGLRLIYYSQIVNDFQKGDIAEGYSVSREKKESFPLTVTSAQKNPTAFYLCASRPGTGNQAFFGQGTRLTVV.

This clonotype was counted a few times. The chain is built from TRBV12-3 or TRBV12-4 and TRBJ1-5, with 9 bases matching TRBD1. The CDR3 contains 15 residues. V was pared by 7 bases and J by 7 bases, with 11 bases of the junction left unmatched. This CDR3 is CASNHGDRDTQPQHF. The CDR3 region has the DNA TGTGCCAGCAACCACGGGGACAGGGACACCCAGCCCCAGCATTTT.

This clonotype was seen more than once but under ten times. The chain uses TRBV20-1 and TRBJ2-3; no reliable D call. In germline, CDR1 is DFQATT, CDR2 SNEGSKA (reference sequence). Trimming left V 2 bases short and J 0 bases short, with 9 bases between. The CDR3 loop spans 14 amino acids. CDR3 sequence (DNA): TGCAGTGCTAGACCCCCTAGGAGCACAGATACGCAGTATTTT. Protein sequence: CSARPPRSTDTQYF.

This clonotype has just a few counts. The chain couples TRBV20-1 to TRBJ2-5; 11 bases are shared with TRBD2. This CDR3 spans 15 amino acids. Germline V CDR1 and CDR2: DFQATT, SNEGSKA (reference sequence). J lost 1 base, V lost 2 bases, and 3 bases had no gene match. The CDR3 reads CSARSGLAAQETQYF. The CDR3 region has the DNA TGCAGTGCTAGATCGGGACTAGCGGCCCAAGAGACCCAGTACTTC.

This clonotype was observed many times. CDR3 nucleotides: TGTGCCAGCAGCTTAAGGGGACTAGGAGATAGTCCGGAGACCCAGTACTTC. Its translation: CASSLRGLGDSPETQYF. V is TRBV7-3 and J is TRBJ2-5, with 8 bases aligning to TRBD2. From germline, CDR1 is SGHTA and CDR2 FQGTGA. V lost 1 base to trimming and J lost 5 bases; unmatched junction nucleotides: 12. This CDR3 spans 17 amino acids. Full variable domain (remainder filled in from reference TRBV7-3 and TRBJ2-5): GAGVSQTPSNKVTEKGKYVELRCDPISGHTALYWYRQSLGQGPEFLIYFQGTGAADDSGLPNDRFFAVRPEGSVSTLKIQRTERGDSAVYLCASSLRGLGDSPETQYFGPGTRLLVL.

The rearrangement links TRBV27 to TRBJ1-3; 9 nucleotides match TRBD1. Germline CDR1 MNHEY, CDR2 SMNVEV (reference sequence). This CDR3 region has 15 residues. Unmatched junction bases numbered 6, after V lost 5 bases and J lost 4 bases. The CDR3 region is CASSPGQGQGNTIYF. The DNA for the CDR3 is TGTGCCAGCAGTCCAGGACAGGGGCAAGGAAACACCATATATTTT.

The V and J genes are TRBV29-1 and TRBJ1-1; D is undetermined. V dropped 7 bases and J dropped 0 bases, with 18 bases sitting between them. CDR1 and CDR2 (germline): SQVTM, ANQGSEA. The length of the CDR3 is 15 residues. This CDR3 reads CSAGTLILMNTEAFF. CDR3 coding DNA: TGCAGCGCCGGAACGCTGATCCTTATGAACACTGAAGCTTTCTTT.

The table lists this clonotype with a few counts. The J gene is TRBJ1-4, the V gene TRBV20-1; D ambiguous. Trimming pared 3 bases from V and 8 bases from J, leaving 10 bases between. Germline V CDR1 and CDR2: DFQATT, SNEGSKA (reference sequence). This CDR3 is built from 12 residues. DNA of the CDR3: TGCAGTGCTAGGAGGAGCAACGAAAAACTGTTTTTT. The encoded protein is CSARRSNEKLFF.

V is TRBV7-9 and J is TRBJ1-2; D is uncertain. CDR1 is SEHNR, CDR2 FQNEAQ, per germline (reference sequence). There are 13 residues in the CDR3. The germline V and J ends were trimmed by 5 bases and 4 bases, with 11 bases remaining between them. CDR3 protein: CASSPPSSYGYTF. Written as DNA, the CDR3 is TGTGCCAGCAGCCCACCCAGTTCCTATGGCTACACCTTC.

The CDR3 DNA sequence: TGCAGCGTTGGACAGGGAGGCACTGAAGCTTTCTTT. It yields the protein CSVGQGGTEAFF. The genes are TRBV29-1 and TRBJ1-1; 7 bases agree with TRBD1. The CDR3 contains 12 residues. Trimming took 4 bases from V and 4 from J; bases not matched to a gene: 3. Germline CDR1 is SQVTM and CDR2 is ANQGSEA.